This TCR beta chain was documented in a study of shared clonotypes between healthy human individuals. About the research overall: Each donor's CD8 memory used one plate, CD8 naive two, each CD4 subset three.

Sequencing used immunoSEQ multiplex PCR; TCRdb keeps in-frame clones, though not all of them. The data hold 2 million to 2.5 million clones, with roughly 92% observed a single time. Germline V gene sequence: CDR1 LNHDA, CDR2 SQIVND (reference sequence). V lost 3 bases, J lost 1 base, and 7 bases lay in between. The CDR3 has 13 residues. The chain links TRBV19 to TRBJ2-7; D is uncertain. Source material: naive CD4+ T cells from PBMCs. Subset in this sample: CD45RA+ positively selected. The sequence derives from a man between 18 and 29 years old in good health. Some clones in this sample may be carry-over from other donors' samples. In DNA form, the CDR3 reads TGTGCCAGTAGTATTTCAGGTTCCTACGAGCAGTACTTC. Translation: CASSISGSYEQYF.